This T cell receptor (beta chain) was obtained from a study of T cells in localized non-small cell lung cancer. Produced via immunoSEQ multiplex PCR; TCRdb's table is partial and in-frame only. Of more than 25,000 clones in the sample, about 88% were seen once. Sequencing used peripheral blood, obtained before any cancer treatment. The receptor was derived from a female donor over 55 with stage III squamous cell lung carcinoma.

The CDR3 DNA is TGTGCCAGCAGGCGCTATCCGGGACAGGCAGAAGCTTTCTTT. Its protein product is CASRRYPGQAEAFF. The rearrangement uses TRBV27 and TRBJ1-1; the match to TRBD1 covers 8 bases. The ends lost 6 bases at V and 8 bases at J; junction bases unmatched: 11. This CDR3 is 14 amino acids long. Germline V gives CDR1 MNHEY, CDR2 SMNVEV (reference sequence).